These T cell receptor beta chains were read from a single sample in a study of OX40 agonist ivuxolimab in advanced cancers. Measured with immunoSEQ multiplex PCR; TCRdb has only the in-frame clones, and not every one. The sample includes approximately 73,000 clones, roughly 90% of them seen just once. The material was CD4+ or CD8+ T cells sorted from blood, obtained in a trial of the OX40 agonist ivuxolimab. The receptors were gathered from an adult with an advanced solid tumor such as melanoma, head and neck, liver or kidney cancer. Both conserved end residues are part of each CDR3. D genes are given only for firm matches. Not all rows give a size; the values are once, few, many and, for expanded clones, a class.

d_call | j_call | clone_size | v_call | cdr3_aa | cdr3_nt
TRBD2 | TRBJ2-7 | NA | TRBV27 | CASIYRSGVGYEQYF | TGTGCCAGCATTTACCGTAGCGGGGTTGGTTACGAGCAGTACTTC
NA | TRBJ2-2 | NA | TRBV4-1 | CASSQDPGVGGELFF | TGCGCCAGCAGCCAAGATCCGGGGGTAGGGGGGGAGCTGTTTTTT
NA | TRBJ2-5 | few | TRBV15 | CATSRPPRPTGQETQYF | TGTGCCACCAGCAGACCTCCGCGTCCGACGGGCCAAGAGACCCAGTACTTC
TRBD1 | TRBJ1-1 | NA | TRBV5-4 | CASSLDQGDYTEAFF | TGTGCCAGCAGCTTGGATCAGGGGGATTACACTGAAGCTTTCTTT
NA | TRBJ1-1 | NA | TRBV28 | CASTTGIFAEAFF | TGTGCCAGCACTACAGGGATCTTTGCTGAAGCTTTCTTT
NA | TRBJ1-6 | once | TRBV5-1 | CASSLGSRGSPLHF | TGCGCCAGCAGCTTGGGCAGTCGAGGTTCACCCCTCCACTTT
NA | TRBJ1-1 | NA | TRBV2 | CASSEFRASRGKSEAFF | TGTGCCAGCAGTGAATTTCGGGCCTCCCGGGGAAAATCTGAAGCTTTCTTT
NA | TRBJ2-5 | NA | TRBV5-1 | CASSLQAQETQYF | TGCGCCAGCAGCTTACAGGCGCAAGAGACCCAGTACTTC
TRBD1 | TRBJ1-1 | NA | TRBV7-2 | CASTVQGANTEAFF | TGTGCCAGCACCGTCCAGGGGGCGAACACTGAAGCTTTCTTT
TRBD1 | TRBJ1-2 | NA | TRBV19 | CASSWTGSYGYTF | TGTGCCAGCTCTTGGACAGGGAGCTATGGCTACACCTTC
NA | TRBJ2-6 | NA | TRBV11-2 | CASSSGPGWAGANVLTF | TGTGCCAGCAGCTCAGGGCCTGGTTGGGCTGGGGCCAACGTCCTGACTTTC
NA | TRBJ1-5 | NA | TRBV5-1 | CASSLSGESNQPQHF | TGCGCCAGCAGCTTGAGCGGGGAATCCAATCAGCCCCAGCATTTT
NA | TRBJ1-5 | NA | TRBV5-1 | CASSLAGSNQPQHF | TGCGCCAGCAGCTTGGCAGGATCCAATCAGCCCCAGCATTTT
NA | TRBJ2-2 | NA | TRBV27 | CASQLQTNTGELFF | TGTGCCAGCCAGTTACAGACGAACACCGGGGAGCTGTTTTTT
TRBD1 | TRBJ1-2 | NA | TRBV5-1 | CASSPQGQADGYTF | TGCGCCAGCAGCCCCCAGGGACAGGCCGATGGCTACACCTTC
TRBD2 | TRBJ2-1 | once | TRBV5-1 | CASSFSSGGRNEQFF | TGCGCCAGCAGCTTTTCTAGCGGGGGGCGCAATGAGCAGTTCTTC
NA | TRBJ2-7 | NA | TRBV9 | CASSVEGGSPYEQYF | TGTGCCAGCAGCGTAGAGGGGGGGAGTCCCTACGAGCAGTACTTC